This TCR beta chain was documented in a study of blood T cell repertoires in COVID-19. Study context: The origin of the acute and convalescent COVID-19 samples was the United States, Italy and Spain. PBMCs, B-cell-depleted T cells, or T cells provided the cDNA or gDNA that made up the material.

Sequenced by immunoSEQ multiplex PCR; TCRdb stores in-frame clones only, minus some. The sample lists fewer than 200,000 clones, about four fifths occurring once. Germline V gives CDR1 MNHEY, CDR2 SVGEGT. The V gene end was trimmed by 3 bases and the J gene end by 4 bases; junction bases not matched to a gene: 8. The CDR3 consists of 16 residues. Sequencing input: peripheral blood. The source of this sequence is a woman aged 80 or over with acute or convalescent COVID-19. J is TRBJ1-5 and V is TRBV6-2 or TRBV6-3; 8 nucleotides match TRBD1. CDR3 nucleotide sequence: TGTGCCAGCAGTTATGGGCAGGGGGCAGAAAATCAGCCCCAGCATTTT. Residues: CASSYGQGAENQPQHF.